A selection of T cell receptor beta chains follows, all from one sample in a study of T cells after yellow fever vaccination. TCRdb re-called the 5' RACE reads through MiXCR, storing one row per CDR3 protein. The sample records around 400,000 distinct CDR3 sequences, 11% being singletons. The sample here was PBMCs, taken on the day of the first yellow fever vaccination. The receptor source for this set is a man between 18 and 29 years old who received the YFV17D yellow fever vaccine. Each CDR3 is given with its conserved first and last residue. D genes are given only for firm matches. Rows may omit the clone size; those that give it use once, few, many or a size class.

abundance	j_gene	v_gene	d_gene	CDR3nt	CDR3aa
.	TRBJ2-5	TRBV12-3/TRBV12-4	.	TGTGCCAGCAGTTTATCGTCTGGGCCGGCCCAGTACTTC	CASSLSSGPAQYF
.	TRBJ1-6	TRBV20-1	.	TGCAGTGCCACGGTTGGGACCGGCCCATCACCCCTCCACTTT	CSATVGTGPSPLHF
few	TRBJ2-5	TRBV5-1	TRBD2	TGCGCCAGCAGCCCGGGGACTGCCGGGGGGTACCAAGAGACCCAGTACTTC	CASSPGTAGGYQETQYF
many	TRBJ2-5	TRBV6-2/TRBV6-3	.	TGTGCCAGCAAATTGACCGGGACTCGAGGGCAGACCCAGTACTTC	CASKLTGTRGQTQYF
.	TRBJ2-3	TRBV7-2	TRBD2	TGTGCCAGCAGGCGCCGCGGGGGGGCGGAAGATACGCAGTATTTT	CASRRRGGAEDTQYF
many	TRBJ1-6	TRBV4-2	TRBD1	TGTGCCAGCAGCCAAGATTCTGGGACAGCCCTAAGACCCCTCCACTTT	CASSQDSGTALRPLHF
many	TRBJ2-3	TRBV5-1	.	TGCGCCAGCAGCACTGAGGGATCAGATACGCAGTATTTT	CASSTEGSDTQYF
few	TRBJ2-2	TRBV7-2	TRBD2	TGTGCCAGCAGCTTACAAACGGGGGGATCCGGGGAGCTGTTTTTT	CASSLQTGGSGELFF
.	TRBJ2-4	TRBV20-1	.	TGCAGTGCTAGATCAGGGAAAGTAGCCAAAAACATTCAGTACTTC	CSARSGKVAKNIQYF
few	TRBJ1-5	TRBV29-1	.	TGCAGCGTCGCCTTGGGAGGGTACAATCAGCCCCAGCATTTT	CSVALGGYNQPQHF
.	TRBJ1-1	TRBV12-3/TRBV12-4	.	TGTGCCAGCAATAACAGGGCGGCGAACACTGAAGCTTTCTTT	CASNNRAANTEAFF
.	TRBJ2-5	TRBV5-4	.	TGTGCCAGCAGAAGGGGGGGCGGACTAAACCAAGAGACCCAGTACTTC	CASRRGGGLNQETQYF
.	TRBJ1-1	TRBV5-4	.	TGTGCCAGCAGCTGGGGGGGGTCAATGAACACTGAAGCTTTCTTT	CASSWGGSMNTEAFF
few	TRBJ2-7	TRBV30	.	TGTGCCTGGAAAGGGGGAAGCTCCTACGAGCAGTACTTC	CAWKGGSSYEQYF
few	TRBJ2-7	TRBV11-2	.	TGTGCCAGCAGCTTAGATCTGACGGCGAGCTCCTACGAGCAGTACTTC	CASSLDLTASSYEQYF
.	TRBJ2-7	TRBV5-1	.	TGCGCCAGCAGCTTGGGGCGGACCTTCTACGAGCAGTACTTC	CASSLGRTFYEQYF
few	TRBJ2-2	TRBV5-1	TRBD2	TGCGCCAGCAGCTTGAAGGGAGGGACCATCGACACCGGGGAGCTGTTTTTT	CASSLKGGTIDTGELFF
few	TRBJ2-3	TRBV12-3/TRBV12-4	.	TGTGCCAGTTCGCACAGCTCCTTCACAGATACGCAGTATTTT	CASSHSSFTDTQYF
.	TRBJ2-5	TRBV6-2/TRBV6-3	.	TGTGCCAGCAGCTACCGGGCCTGGGAGACCCAGTACTTC	CASSYRAWETQYF
few	TRBJ1-2	TRBV9	.	TGTGCCAGCAGTGAGTACAATTCCCACGATGGCTACACCTTC	CASSEYNSHDGYTF
many	TRBJ2-4	TRBV29-1	.	TGCAGCGTTGAAGATCTTCAGGGGGAGGTCAGCATTCAGTACTTC	CSVEDLQGEVSIQYF
.	TRBJ1-4	TRBV4-2	TRBD1	TGTGCCAGCAGCTCGAAACTATTAGGGGCAGGGGGTAGCGGAAAACTGTTTTTT	CASSSKLLGAGGSGKLFF
.	TRBJ2-5	TRBV5-1	TRBD2	TGCGCCAGCAGCTTAATCCCGGGGAGGGCCCGGGAGACCCAGTACTTC	CASSLIPGRARETQYF
.	TRBJ2-3	TRBV20-1	TRBD2	TGCAGTGTACTAGCGGGGGGATTTGGGTATACGCAGTATTTT	CSVLAGGFGYTQYF
.	TRBJ2-7	TRBV7-9	TRBD1	TGTGCCAGCAGCGCACAGGGGAGCTCCTACGAGCAGTACTTC	CASSAQGSSYEQYF
many	TRBJ2-4	TRBV6-2/TRBV6-3	TRBD1	TGTGCCAGCAGTCGACAGGGGGGAGCCAAAAACATTCAGTACTTC	CASSRQGGAKNIQYF
.	TRBJ2-3	TRBV20-1	TRBD2	TGCAGTGCTACTTCCCGAGCGGGGGGGAGCACAGATACGCAGTATTTT	CSATSRAGGSTDTQYF
many	TRBJ2-3	TRBV7-9	TRBD2	TGTGCCAGCAGCTTACCCCGGGCTAGCGGGGACACAGATACGCAGTATTTT	CASSLPRASGDTDTQYF
.	TRBJ2-1	TRBV5-1	.	TGCGCCAGCAGCTTTTCCGGACAGTCCTACAATGAGCAGTTCTTC	CASSFSGQSYNEQFF
many	TRBJ2-1	TRBV20-1	.	TGCAGTGCTAGAGGCATGAAGGGTTACAATGAGCAGTTCTTC	CSARGMKGYNEQFF
.	TRBJ2-5	TRBV12-3/TRBV12-4	.	TGTGCCAGCATGGGGCTACAAGAGACCCAGTACTTC	CASMGLQETQYF
few	TRBJ1-1	TRBV27	.	TGTGCCAGCAGTTTGCGCCGAATGGCTGAAGCTTTCTTT	CASSLRRMAEAFF
few	TRBJ2-1	TRBV29-1	TRBD2	TGCAGCGGCCGGGGGGATACCTACAATGAGCAGTTCTTC	CSGRGDTYNEQFF
many	TRBJ2-1	TRBV24-1	TRBD2	TGTGCCACCAGTGTCGGACTAGCGGGGGACTATGAGCAGTTCTTC	CATSVGLAGDYEQFF
few	TRBJ2-5	TRBV4-3	TRBD2	TGCGCCAGCAGCCAAGATATCGGGGGGGAGACCCAGTACTTC	CASSQDIGGETQYF